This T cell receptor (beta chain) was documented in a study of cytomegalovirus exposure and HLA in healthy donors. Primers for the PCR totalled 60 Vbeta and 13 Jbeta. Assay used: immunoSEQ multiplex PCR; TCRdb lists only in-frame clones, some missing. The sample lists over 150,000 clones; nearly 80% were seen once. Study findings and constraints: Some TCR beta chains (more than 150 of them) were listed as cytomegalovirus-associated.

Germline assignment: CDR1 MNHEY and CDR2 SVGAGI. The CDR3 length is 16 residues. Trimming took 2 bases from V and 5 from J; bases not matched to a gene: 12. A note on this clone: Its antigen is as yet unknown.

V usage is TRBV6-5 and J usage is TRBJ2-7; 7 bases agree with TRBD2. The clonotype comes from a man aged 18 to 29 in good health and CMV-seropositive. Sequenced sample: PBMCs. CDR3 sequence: CASSYGGGLRPHEQYF. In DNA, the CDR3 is TGTGCCAGCAGTTACGGGGGAGGGCTACGACCCCACGAGCAGTACTTC.